This T cell receptor beta chain was found in a study of cytomegalovirus exposure and HLA in healthy donors. 13 Jbeta primers and 60 Vbeta primers were used for the PCR. Libraries were prepared by immunoSEQ multiplex PCR; TCRdb keeps only in-frame clonotypes and omits some of them. The data contain about 110,000 clones, 60% to 75% of them singletons. Regarding the study as a whole: Analysis was carried out at a later point, and it linked a missense DCLRE1C variant to TCR beta V- and J-gene trimming. After further analysis at a later stage, under 20,000 TCR beta sequences were associated with HLA alleles at 0.05 false discovery rate. In most subjects, TCR beta sequences reportedly gave accurate predictions of HLA-A and HLA-B alleles.

As regards this clone: Its antigen is unknown.

The germline CDR1 and CDR2 sequences are SNHLY and FYNNEI. V was cut by 8 bases and J by 1 base, with 16 bases left in between. The CDR3 is 15 residues long. Sequences were obtained from PBMCs. The receptor comes from a male donor in good health and CMV-seropositive. The chain combines TRBV2 with TRBJ2-3; D might be TRBD2 (5 bases). CDR3 nucleotide sequence: TGTGCCAGCTCCCTTAGGGAGAGGGGCACAGATACGCAGTATTTT. This sequence encodes CASSLRERGTDTQYF.